Listed here is a single T cell receptor (beta chain). Its antigen is still unknown. There are no base qualities to consult, and no much larger clone falls within one base. Whole blood was collected in K2EDTA tubes by collaborating institutions according to the institutions' own protocols. For TCRbeta analysis, collaborators shipped samples in one of three forms: frozen whole blood, isolated PBMCs, or DNA extracted from either of those sample types. TCRbeta CDR3 regions were amplified from genomic DNA using the immunoSEQ Assay, a bias-controlled multiplex PCR. Concerning the study's data processing: The number of nucleated cells in each sample was estimated from the amplification of reference gene primers within the assay. To quantify the absolute abundance of each unique TCRbeta CDR3 rearrangement, sequence reads were collapsed and filtered. For each sample, productive Simpson clonality was calculated as the square root of Simpson's diversity index over productive rearrangements. As stored in TCRdb, this immuneACCESS dataset retains in-frame rearrangements with V and J assigned. A fraction of the clones does not appear; measured against another copy, unresolved V genes explain less than half of the discrepancy, and the remainder lacks a known reason. V, J and clone size are taken as reported in that table, and D and trimming were inferred from the DNA itself. Present in this sample are about 240,000 clones, 82% of which were seen just once. The top ten clonotypes cover around an eighth of the sample.

This entry comes from a study of blood T cell repertoires in COVID-19 (dated by TCRdb to the early 2020s). As for the study more broadly: Samples covering the acute and convalescent phases of COVID-19 were provided by collaborators in the United States, Italy and Spain. The material from the prospective study consisted of cDNA or gDNA derived from T cells, B-cell-depleted T cells, or PBMCs. Subjects who had been exposed to COVID-19, were actively infected with it, or had recovered from it provided the deeply sampled blood TCRbeta repertoires that made up the dataset. The repertoires were released in a freely available public database meant as a resource for research on the immune response to SARS-CoV-2. Samples were obtained from the ongoing ImmuneRACE study (first 160 participants) and from over 1,000 subjects provided by 6 global collaborators. Nearly every sample came with metadata listing a de-identified subject ID, COVID-19 status, age in years and sex. Where HLA class I and class II types were available, the types were taken from metadata supplied by the sample provider, not from assay-based typing.

Reading the germline V gene gives CDR1 SQVTM and CDR2 ANQGSEA. V is clipped by 6 bases and J by 4 bases, and the sequence between their germline boundaries is 20 bases long. Inclusive of the bounding cysteine and phenylalanine, the CDR3 is 15 residues long. Of all the DNA, just the CDR3 is kept, 45 bases in frame from base 1. General findings and caveats noted by the study authors: Clinical and demographic metadata were provided uncurated, with the amount varying by source and participant.

Sequences were obtained from peripheral blood. The TCR was taken from a woman in her fifties or sixties with active or convalescent COVID-19. Here the chain combines TRBV29-1 and TRBJ2-3, with TRBD1 perhaps the D gene, on 6 matching bases. In nucleotide form, the sequence is TGCAGCGTCCAAATACAGGGCCATGAGGCAGATACGCAGTATTTT. Translated, it gives CSVQIQGHEADTQYF.